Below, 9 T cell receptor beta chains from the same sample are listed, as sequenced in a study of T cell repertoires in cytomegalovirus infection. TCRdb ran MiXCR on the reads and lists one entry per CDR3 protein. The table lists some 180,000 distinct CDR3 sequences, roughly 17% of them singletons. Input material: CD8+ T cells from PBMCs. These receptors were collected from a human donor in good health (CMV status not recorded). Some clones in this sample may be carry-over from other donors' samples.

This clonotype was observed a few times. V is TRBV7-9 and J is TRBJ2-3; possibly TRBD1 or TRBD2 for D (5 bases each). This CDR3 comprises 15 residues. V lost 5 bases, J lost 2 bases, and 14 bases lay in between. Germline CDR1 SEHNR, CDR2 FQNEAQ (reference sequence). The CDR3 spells CASSGRDGYTDTQYF. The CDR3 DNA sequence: TGTGCCAGCAGCGGACGGGACGGATACACAGATACGCAGTATTTT.

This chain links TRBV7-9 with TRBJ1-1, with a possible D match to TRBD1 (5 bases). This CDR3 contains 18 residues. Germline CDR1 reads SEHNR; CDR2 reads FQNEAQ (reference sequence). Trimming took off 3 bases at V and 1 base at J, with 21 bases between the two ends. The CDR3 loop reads CASSFNQGEGTKNTEAFF. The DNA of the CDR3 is TGTGCCAGCAGCTTCAATCAGGGTGAGGGGACGAAGAACACTGAAGCTTTCTTT.

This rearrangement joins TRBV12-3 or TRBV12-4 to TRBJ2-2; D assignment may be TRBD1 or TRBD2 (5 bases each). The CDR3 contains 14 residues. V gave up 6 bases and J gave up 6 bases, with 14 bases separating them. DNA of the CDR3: TGTGCCAGCAGCTCCGGGATGGGACCCGGGGAGCTGTTTTTT. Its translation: CASSSGMGPGELFF.

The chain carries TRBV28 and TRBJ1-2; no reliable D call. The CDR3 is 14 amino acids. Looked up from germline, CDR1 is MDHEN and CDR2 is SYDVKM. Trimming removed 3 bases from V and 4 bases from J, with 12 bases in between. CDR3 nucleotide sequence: TGTGCCAGCAGTTTTCCCTCCTTCAGCTATGGCTACACCTTC. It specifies CASSFPSFSYGYTF.

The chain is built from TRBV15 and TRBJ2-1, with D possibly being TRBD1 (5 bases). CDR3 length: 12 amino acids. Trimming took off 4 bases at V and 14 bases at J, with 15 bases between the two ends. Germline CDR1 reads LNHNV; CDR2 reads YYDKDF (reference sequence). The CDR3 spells CATSTRTLGEFF. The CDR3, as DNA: TGTGCCACCAGCACAAGGACCTTAGGGGAGTTCTTC. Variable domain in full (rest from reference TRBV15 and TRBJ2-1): DAMVIQNPRYQVTQFGKPVTLSCSQTLNHNVMYWYQQKSSQAPKLLFHYYDKDFNNEADTPDNFQSRRPNTSFCFLDIRSPGLGDTAMYLCATSTRTLGEFFGPGTRLTVL.

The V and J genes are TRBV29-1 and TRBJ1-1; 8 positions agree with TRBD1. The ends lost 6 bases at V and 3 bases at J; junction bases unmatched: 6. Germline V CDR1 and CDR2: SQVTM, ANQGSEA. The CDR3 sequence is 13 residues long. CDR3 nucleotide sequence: TGCAGCGTCGCAGGGGGCCGGTACACTGAAGCTTTCTTT. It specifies CSVAGGRYTEAFF.

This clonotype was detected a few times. CDR3 protein: CASTVGRLTEAFF. As DNA, the CDR3 is TGTGCCAGCACGGTGGGGAGGCTCACTGAAGCTTTCTTT. The V call is TRBV6-1, the J call TRBJ1-1; D remains unclear. CDR1 and CDR2 from the germline V gene are MNHNS and SASEGT. V lost 7 bases to trimming and J lost 4 bases, with 13 bases between them. CDR3 length: 13 amino acids.

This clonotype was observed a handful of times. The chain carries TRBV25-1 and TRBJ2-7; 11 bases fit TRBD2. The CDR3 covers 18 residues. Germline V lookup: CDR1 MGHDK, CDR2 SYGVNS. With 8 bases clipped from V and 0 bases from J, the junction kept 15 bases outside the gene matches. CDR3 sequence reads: CASGGRAASGGFSYEQYF. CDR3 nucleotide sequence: TGTGCCAGCGGGGGCAGGGCGGCTAGCGGGGGGTTCTCCTACGAGCAGTACTTC.

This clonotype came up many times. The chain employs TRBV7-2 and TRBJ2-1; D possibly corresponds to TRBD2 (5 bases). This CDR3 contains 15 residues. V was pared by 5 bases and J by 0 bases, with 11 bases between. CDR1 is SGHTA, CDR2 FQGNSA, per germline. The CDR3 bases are TGTGCCAGCAGCCCCTACGGGGACTCCTACAATGAGCAGTTCTTC. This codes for CASSPYGDSYNEQFF. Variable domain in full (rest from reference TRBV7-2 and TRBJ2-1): GAGVSQSPSNKVTEKGKDVELRCDPISGHTALYWYRQSLGQGLEFLIYFQGNSAPDKSGLPSDRFSAERTGGSVSTLTIQRTQQEDSAVYLCASSPYGDSYNEQFFGPGTRLTVL.